Presented here are 28 T cell receptor beta chains from one specimen sequenced in a study of low-dose radiotherapy and immunotherapy resistance in tumors. The time point is: before trial treatment. TRAV- and TRBV-specific primers were used for first-strand cDNA, which covered alpha and beta chains. The TCRs were subjected to amplification over around 18 PCR cycles employing a constant-region primer in conjunction with a V-primer adapter. TCRdb reanalysed the reads using MiXCR and keeps one entry per CDR3 protein. The sample yields about 64,000 distinct CDR3 sequences, around 27% seen once. Specimen: PBMCs, collected before treatment. The origin of the receptors is a male donor with rectosigmoid adenocarcinoma.

This clonotype appeared a single time. A read error is likely here: a far larger clone is one base away. The gene calls are TRBV27 and TRBJ1-1; a possible D gene is TRBD1 (6 bases). CDR3 length equals 15 residues. V was pared by 10 bases and J by 5 bases, with 23 bases between. CDR1 and CDR2 from the germline V gene are MNHEY and SMNVEV (reference sequence). The CDR3: CATKPLMGGLTEAFF. Written as DNA, the CDR3 is TGTGCCACCAAGCCATTGATGGGGGGCCTGACTGAAGCTTTCTTT.

This clonotype was counted many times. The chain recombines TRBV12-5 with TRBJ2-2; TRBD1 aligns across 7 bases. The CDR3 spans 17 residues. Germline V gene data show CDR1 as LGHNT and CDR2 as FRNRAP. With V trimmed by 1 base and J by 7 bases, 12 bases remained unmatched. DNA for the CDR3: TGTGCTAGTGGTTTGGGAAAACGACAGGGTGGTGGCGGGGAGCTGTTTTTT. It yields the protein CASGLGKRQGGGGELFF. Drawing the rest from reference TRBV12-5 and TRBJ2-2, the complete variable domain is DARVTQTPRHKVTEMGQEVTMRCQPILGHNTVFWYRQTMMQGLELLAYFRNRAPLDDSGMPKDRFSAEMPDATLATLKIQPSEPRDSAVYFCASGLGKRQGGGGELFFGEGSRLTVL.

This clonotype has a count of ten or more. The J gene is TRBJ2-5, the V gene TRBV4-1; weak D call: TRBD2 (6 bases). The CDR3 is 14 residues long. V lost 4 bases, J lost 3 bases, and 12 bases lay in between. Per germline, CDR1 MGHRA and CDR2 YSYEKL. The DNA of the CDR3 is TGCGCCAGCAGCCCCCTCGGGAGCGAAGAGACCCAGTACTTC. It encodes CASSPLGSEETQYF.

This sequence joins TRBV7-9 and TRBJ2-5; 13 bases are a match to TRBD2. The length of the CDR3 is 18 residues. J was trimmed by 4 bases and V by 3 bases; bases with no gene match: 11. The germline CDR1 and CDR2 sequences are SEHNR and FQNEAQ (reference sequence). CDR3 in amino acids: CASSFSTGLAGVRETQYF. The CDR3 nucleotides are TGTGCCAGCAGCTTCTCGACAGGACTAGCGGGAGTTAGAGAGACCCAGTACTTC.

This clonotype has a handful of counts. The CDR3 here is CASSYRPAEAFF. Here the CDR3 DNA reads TGTGCCAGCAGCTACCGGCCCGCTGAAGCTTTCTTT. The chain joins TRBV5-6 to TRBJ1-1; no clear D. Trimming removed 3 bases at V and 6 bases at J, with 9 bases between. The germline V gene encodes CDR1 SGHDT and CDR2 YYEEEE. CDR3 size: 12 residues.

This clonotype came up many times. One end of the junction does not line up with germline, which may come from a read error. The chain joins TRBV19 to TRBJ2-2; TRBD1 matches at 10 bases. The CDR3 totals 13 residues. CDR1 is LNHDA and CDR2 is SQIVND in the germline V gene (reference sequence). The CDR3: CASSIHGQGGLFF. CDR3 nucleotides: TGTGCCAGTAGTATTCACGGACAGGGGGGGCTGTTTTTT.

This clonotype was picked up many times. The V call is TRBV27, the J call TRBJ2-7; perhaps TRBD2 as D (6 bases). CDR3 length equals 13 residues. CDR1 MNHEY and CDR2 SMNVEV come from the germline V gene (reference sequence). The V end lost 6 bases, the J end lost 3 bases, and 12 bases lay between the germline ends. The chain's CDR3 is CASRKGLVYEQYF. Here the CDR3 DNA reads TGTGCCAGCAGGAAGGGACTTGTCTACGAGCAGTACTTC.

This clonotype has a handful of counts. A read error is likely here: a far larger clone is one base away. The J gene is TRBJ2-5, the V gene TRBV12-3 or TRBV12-4, with 10 positions matching TRBD2. With 5 bases clipped from V and 11 bases from J, the junction kept 17 bases outside the gene matches. CDR3 size: 16 residues. The CDR3: CASSLTLAGIRNEQYF. The CDR3 DNA follows: TGTGCCAGCAGTCTGACACTAGCGGGAATTCGTAATGAGCAGTACTTC.

This clonotype was detected ten times or more. The chain links TRBV7-2 to TRBJ2-3; D might be TRBD1 or TRBD2, each matching 5 bases. This CDR3 contains 15 residues. In germline, CDR1 is SGHTA, CDR2 FQGNSA. Trimming removed 4 bases from V and 3 bases from J, with 14 bases in between. The CDR3 DNA is TGTGCCAGCAGCTCGAGGGGAATCCTGACAGATACGCAGTATTTT. Its translation is CASSSRGILTDTQYF.

The sample holds a few counts of this clonotype. The chain uses TRBV7-9 and TRBJ2-1, with D unresolved. V was trimmed by 4 bases and J by 7 bases, leaving 8 bases between them. Germline CDR1 reads SEHNR; CDR2 reads FQNEAQ (reference sequence). The CDR3 covers 12 residues. DNA for the CDR3: TGTGCCAGCAGCTCCCAGCCTAATGAGCAGTTCTTC. Protein: CASSSQPNEQFF.

Concerning this clonotype: This likely reflects a read error, since a far larger clone is one base away. The chain is built from TRBV11-2 and TRBJ2-5; 8 bases map to TRBD2. This CDR3 has 16 amino acids. From germline, CDR1 is SGHAT and CDR2 FQNNGV. CDR3 sequence: CVSSLNGRAVKETQYF. The CDR3 region has the DNA TGTGTCAGCAGCTTAAACGGGAGGGCCGTAAAGGAGACCCAGTACTTC.

The table lists this clonotype with many counts. The rearrangement joins TRBV28 to TRBJ2-7; 10 nucleotides agree with TRBD1. CDR1 and CDR2 from the germline V gene are MDHEN and SYDVKM. The CDR3 loop spans 15 amino acids. The junction had 11 bases not matched to a gene; V was cut back by 6 bases and J by 6 bases. CDR3 coding DNA: TGTGCCAGCAGGTCGGCCGGGACAGGGGATTCCGAGCAGTACTTC. This gives the protein CASRSAGTGDSEQYF.

V and J are TRBV9 and TRBJ2-7, with D possibly matching TRBD2 (5 bases). The CDR3 totals 16 residues. Germline V gives CDR1 SGDLS, CDR2 YYNGEE. V was cut by 4 bases and J by 9 bases, with 26 bases left in between. In DNA form, the CDR3 reads TGTGCCAGCAGCCCCTCCGGGCCACCCGACCCCGCGGGGCAGTACTTC. This encodes CASSPSGPPDPAGQYF. The entire variable domain, with the rest obtained from reference TRBV9 and TRBJ2-7, is as follows: DSGVTQTPKHLITATGQRVTLRCSPRSGDLSVYWYQQSLDQGLQFLIQYYNGEERAKGNILERFSAQQFPDLHSELNLSSLELGDSALYFCASSPSGPPDPAGQYFGPGTRLTVT.

This clonotype was counted many times. The chain links TRBV6-2 or TRBV6-3 to TRBJ2-5; possibly TRBD1 for D (5 bases). The CDR3 is 14 residues long. The germline V and J ends were trimmed by 6 bases and 5 bases, with 16 bases remaining between them. From germline, CDR1 is MNHEY and CDR2 SVGEGT. The DNA of the CDR3 is TGTGCCAGCAGACCCACAGGCGCCCAGGAGACCCAGTACTTC. This translates into CASRPTGAQETQYF.

This clonotype was picked up many times. The chain links TRBV20-1 to TRBJ1-1, with a tentative D call TRBD1 (6 bases). Trimming cost V 0 bases and J 2 bases, with 25 bases left between them. The length of the CDR3 is 19 residues. CDR1 and CDR2 (germline): DFQATT, SNEGSKA (reference sequence). The CDR3 loop reads CSARDLGTPRRGGNTEAFF. CDR3 coding DNA: TGCAGTGCTAGAGATCTGGGGACACCTCGGAGAGGGGGTAACACTGAAGCTTTCTTT.

This clonotype was recorded many times. This chain uses TRBV9 with TRBJ2-3; D not certain. Germline CDR1 SGDLS, CDR2 YYNGEE. V dropped 0 bases and J dropped 2 bases, with 4 bases sitting between them. CDR3 length: 13 residues. Here the CDR3 reads CASSVGVTDTQYF. CDR3 nucleotide sequence: TGTGCCAGCAGCGTAGGGGTCACAGATACGCAGTATTTT.

This clonotype occurred many times. This chain links TRBV12-3 or TRBV12-4 with TRBJ2-1; 9 positions match TRBD1. There are 15 residues in the CDR3. V trimming: 5 bases; J trimming: 8 bases; junction bases outside the gene matches: 10. The CDR3 DNA reads as TGTGCCAGCAGTCTACAGGGGGCAGGGGGGTATGAGCAGTTCTTC. Its translation: CASSLQGAGGYEQFF.

This clonotype was recorded at least ten times. The CDR3 loop reads CASSLAGARRAEAFF. CDR3 DNA sequence: TGTGCCAGCAGCTTAGCGGGGGCCCGGAGGGCTGAAGCTTTCTTT. The chain recombines TRBV7-2 with TRBJ1-1; possible D gene TRBD1, 6 bases. The CDR3 is 15 residues long. Trimming stripped 0 bases from V and 6 bases from J, with 14 bases between. The germline CDR1 and CDR2 sequences are SGHTA and FQGNSA.

Many counts were recorded for this clonotype. This chain links TRBV12-3 or TRBV12-4 with TRBJ2-7, with D possibly TRBD2 on 6 matching bases. The CDR3 sequence is 16 residues long. Deletions cut 2 bases from V and 6 bases from J, with 20 bases between. CDR3 protein: CASSLTGGIGPSEQYF. The DNA of the CDR3 is TGTGCCAGCAGTTTAACCGGCGGGATCGGACCCTCCGAGCAGTACTTC.

As regards this clonotype: This likely stems from a read error, as it lies one base from a far larger clone. CDR3 DNA: TGTGCCAGCAGCCAAGATGGCTTGGCTGAAGCTTTCTTT. The encoded protein is CASSQDGLAEAFF. This rearrangement joins TRBV18 to TRBJ1-1, with unresolved D. The CDR3 contains 13 residues. Germline CDR1 and CDR2: KGHSH and LQKENI. Between the trimmed V and J ends, which lost 8 bases and 6 bases, there was a span of 16 bases.

This clonotype appeared many times. The chain couples TRBV3-1 to TRBJ2-3; the match to TRBD2 covers 10 bases. There are 15 residues in the CDR3. V trimming: 6 bases; J trimming: 6 bases; junction bases outside the gene matches: 9. Germline V gene sequence: CDR1 LGHDT, CDR2 YNNKEL (reference sequence). CDR3 DNA sequence: TGTGCCAGCAGTGAGGGACTAGCGATTGTCGATACGCAGTATTTT. This sequence encodes CASSEGLAIVDTQYF.

The J gene is TRBJ2-7, the V gene TRBV7-2; D possibly corresponds to TRBD2 (6 bases). CDR3 length equals 16 residues. Deletions cut 1 base from V and 5 bases from J, with 18 bases between. CDR1 and CDR2 (germline): SGHTA, FQGNSA. CDR3: CASSLVGGSLGNEQYF. As DNA, the CDR3 is TGTGCCAGCAGCTTAGTGGGAGGATCTCTAGGGAACGAGCAGTACTTC.

Ten or more counts support this clonotype. This CDR3 reads CSHQGGTEAFF. The CDR3 DNA sequence: TGCAGCCACCAGGGGGGCACTGAAGCTTTCTTT. The chain combines TRBV29-1 with TRBJ1-1; 7 positions agree with TRBD1. Trimming removed 8 bases from V and 4 bases from J; junction bases left unmatched: 4. Per the germline V gene, CDR1 is SQVTM and CDR2 is ANQGSEA. This CDR3 is built from 11 residues.

Comments on this clonotype: This likely stems from a read error, as it lies one base from a far larger clone. The chain couples TRBV28 to TRBJ1-5; TRBD1 aligns across 8 bases. Germline CDR1 reads MDHEN; CDR2 reads SYDVKM. The CDR3 consists of 15 residues. CDR3 sequence: CASRLEDRGNQPRHF. The CDR3 region has the DNA TGTGCCAGCAGACTCGAAGACAGGGGCAATCAGCCCCGGCATTTT.

As concerns this clonotype: A far larger clone is one base from this, pointing to a likely read error. The chain couples TRBV27 to TRBJ2-5, with D possibly TRBD2 on 6 matching bases. The CDR3 is made up of 13 amino acids. The germline V gene encodes CDR1 MNHEY and CDR2 SMNVEV (reference sequence). The CDR3 DNA sequence: TGTGTCAGCAGTCGACTAGTATATGAGACCCAGTACTTC. Its translation: CVSSRLVYETQYF.

This clonotype has a count of ten or more. The chain is built from TRBV7-9 and TRBJ2-1; a possible D gene is TRBD2 (6 bases). V was shortened by 3 bases and J by 2 bases, with 23 bases between the two germline ends. Germline CDR1 and CDR2: SEHNR and FQNEAQ (reference sequence). The CDR3 spans 19 residues. CDR3 protein: CASSLELAVRLAPYNEQFF. CDR3 in DNA: TGTGCCAGCAGCTTGGAATTGGCTGTGAGGCTAGCGCCCTACAATGAGCAGTTCTTC.

V usage is TRBV7-3 and J usage is TRBJ1-1; no clear D. CDR1 is SGHTA and CDR2 is FQGTGA in the germline V gene. The CDR3 consists of 14 residues. V was clipped by 4 bases and J by 0 bases, with 9 bases between them. CDR3 sequence: CASSSGLMNTEAFF. The DNA for the CDR3 is TGTGCCAGCAGCTCCGGACTGATGAACACTGAAGCTTTCTTT.

The sample holds a few counts of this clonotype. CDR3 bases: TGTGCCAGCAGACTAGCGGAACCCTACGAGCAGTACTTC. This codes for CASRLAEPYEQYF. The chain carries TRBV27 and TRBJ2-7; 8 bases fit TRBD2. This CDR3 contains 13 residues. Trimming removed 6 bases from V and 2 bases from J; junction bases left unmatched: 3. Germline V gene data show CDR1 as MNHEY and CDR2 as SMNVEV (reference sequence).